Here is one TCR beta chain with its context. This entry is derived from a study of blood T cell repertoires in COVID-19. Looked up from germline, CDR1 is KGHSH and CDR2 is LQKENI. The V end lost 4 bases, the J end lost 4 bases, and 17 bases lay between the germline ends. CDR3 length: 15 amino acids. TCRdb's table, derived via immunoSEQ multiplex PCR, lists solely in-frame clones and lacks some. The table records about 180,000 clones, nearly 90% of them present only once. The V gene is TRBV18, the J gene TRBJ2-7; weak D call: TRBD2 (5 bases). The source is a man aged 18 to 29 who had recovered from COVID-19. Sequencing was performed on peripheral blood. CDR3 nucleotide sequence: TGTGCCAGCTCACGTGGGGTTACAAGGGAGTACGAGCAGTACTTC. Its protein is CASSRGVTREYEQYF.